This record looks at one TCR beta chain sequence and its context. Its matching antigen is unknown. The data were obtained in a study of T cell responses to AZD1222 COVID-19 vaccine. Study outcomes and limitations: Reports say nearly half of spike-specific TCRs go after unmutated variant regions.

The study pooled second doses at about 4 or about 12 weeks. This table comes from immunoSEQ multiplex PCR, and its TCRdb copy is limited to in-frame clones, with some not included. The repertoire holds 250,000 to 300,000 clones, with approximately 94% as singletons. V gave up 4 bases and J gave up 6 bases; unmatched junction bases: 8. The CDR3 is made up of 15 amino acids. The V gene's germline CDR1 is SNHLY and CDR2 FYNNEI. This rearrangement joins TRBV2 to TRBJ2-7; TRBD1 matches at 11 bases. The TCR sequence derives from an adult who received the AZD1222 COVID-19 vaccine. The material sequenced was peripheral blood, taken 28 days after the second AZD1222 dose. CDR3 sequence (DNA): TGTGCCAGCAGTGGACCGGGACAGGGGGTTGGCGAGCAGTACTTC. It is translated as CASSGPGQGVGEQYF.